One and the same sample provided the 7 T cell receptor beta chains below, sequenced in a study of blood T cell repertoires in COVID-19. Data came from immunoSEQ multiplex PCR; TCRdb stores just in-frame clones and leaves some out. The sample has nearly 250,000 clones; around 86% are singletons. Material for sequencing was peripheral blood. The receptors here all came from a woman aged 55-69 years who had recovered from COVID-19.

The sample holds a few counts of this clone. As DNA, the CDR3 is TGTGCCAGCAGTGAAGGCTGGGGGGGGCATGGCTACACCTTC. Translation: CASSEGWGGHGYTF. The gene calls are TRBV25-1 and TRBJ1-2; possibly TRBD1 for D (6 bases). This CDR3 region has 14 residues. The germline gives CDR1 MGHDK, CDR2 SYGVNS. Trimming left V 2 bases short and J 6 bases short, with 13 bases between.

CDR3 in DNA: TGCGCCAGCAGCCAAGACCATGCGGGGGCCCCCCCCTACGAGCAGTACTTC. Its protein is CASSQDHAGAPPYEQYF. The J gene is TRBJ2-7, the V gene TRBV4-3, with D tentatively TRBD2 (7 bases). Germline lookup yields CDR1 LGHNA and CDR2 YSLEER. The CDR3 consists of 17 residues. Trimming took off 0 bases at V and 2 bases at J, with 17 bases between the two ends.

The chain joins TRBV18 to TRBJ1-6; D might be TRBD1 (6 bases). V lost 6 bases and J 5 bases, leaving 14 bases between the germline ends. The CDR3 runs to 15 residues. Germline CDR1 KGHSH, CDR2 LQKENI. The CDR3 sequence is CASSPYAGDNSPLHF. CDR3 DNA: TGTGCCAGCTCTCCTTATGCAGGGGATAATTCACCCCTCCACTTT.

The chain combines TRBV18 with TRBJ2-7; TRBD2 is a possible D gene (6 bases). CDR3 size: 14 residues. The V end was cut by 6 bases, the J end by 7 bases, with 19 bases between. The germline V gene has CDR1 KGHSH and CDR2 LQKENI. The DNA of the CDR3 is TGTGCCAGCTCGGGGACCGGAGGGGTGGGAGAGCAGTACTTC. As protein: CASSGTGGVGEQYF.

The chain employs TRBV19 and TRBJ2-7, with TRBD1 identical over 8 bases. V lost 9 bases to trimming and J lost 2 bases; unmatched junction nucleotides: 15. In germline, CDR1 is LNHDA, CDR2 SQIVND (reference sequence). This CDR3 contains 16 residues. The CDR3 sequence is CASRITRDRPTYEQYF. The CDR3 DNA follows: TGTGCCAGCCGCATCACCCGGGACAGGCCTACCTACGAGCAGTACTTC.

This chain uses TRBV27 with TRBJ1-5; D gene ambiguous. V lost 3 bases and J lost 7, with 13 bases in between. The CDR3 is 14 amino acids. Germline loops: CDR1 MNHEY, CDR2 SMNVEV (reference sequence). CDR3 nucleotides: TGTGCCAGCAGTTTGGCGGGGAGAGGGCAGCCCCAGCATTTT. Its translation: CASSLAGRGQPQHF.

The J gene is TRBJ1-6, the V gene TRBV19; 7 bases match TRBD1. The trim removed 7 bases at V and 5 bases at J, leaving 5 bases unmatched. This CDR3 spans 14 amino acids. The germline V gene has CDR1 LNHDA and CDR2 SQIVND (reference sequence). CDR3 protein: CASNTGVHNSPLHF. CDR3 coding DNA: TGTGCCAGTAACACAGGGGTCCATAATTCACCCCTCCACTTT.